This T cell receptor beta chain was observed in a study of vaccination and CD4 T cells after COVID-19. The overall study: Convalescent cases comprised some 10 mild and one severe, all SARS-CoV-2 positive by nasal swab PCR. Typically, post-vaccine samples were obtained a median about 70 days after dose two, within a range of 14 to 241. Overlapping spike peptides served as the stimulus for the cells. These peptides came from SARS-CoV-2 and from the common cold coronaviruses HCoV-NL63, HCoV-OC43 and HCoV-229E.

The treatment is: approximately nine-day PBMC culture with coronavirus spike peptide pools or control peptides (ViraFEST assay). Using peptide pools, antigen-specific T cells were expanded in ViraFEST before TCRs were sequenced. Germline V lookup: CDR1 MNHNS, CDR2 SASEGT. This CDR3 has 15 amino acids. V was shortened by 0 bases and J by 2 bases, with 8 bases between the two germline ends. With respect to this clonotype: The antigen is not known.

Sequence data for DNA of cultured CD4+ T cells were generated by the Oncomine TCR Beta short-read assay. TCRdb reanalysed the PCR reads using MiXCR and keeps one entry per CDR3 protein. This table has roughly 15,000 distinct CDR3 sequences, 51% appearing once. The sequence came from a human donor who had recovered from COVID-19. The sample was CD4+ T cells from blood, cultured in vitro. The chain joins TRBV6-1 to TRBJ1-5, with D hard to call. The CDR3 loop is CASSEAGGGNQPQHF. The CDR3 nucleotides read TGTGCCAGCAGTGAAGCGGGAGGTGGCAATCAGCCCCAGCATTTT.